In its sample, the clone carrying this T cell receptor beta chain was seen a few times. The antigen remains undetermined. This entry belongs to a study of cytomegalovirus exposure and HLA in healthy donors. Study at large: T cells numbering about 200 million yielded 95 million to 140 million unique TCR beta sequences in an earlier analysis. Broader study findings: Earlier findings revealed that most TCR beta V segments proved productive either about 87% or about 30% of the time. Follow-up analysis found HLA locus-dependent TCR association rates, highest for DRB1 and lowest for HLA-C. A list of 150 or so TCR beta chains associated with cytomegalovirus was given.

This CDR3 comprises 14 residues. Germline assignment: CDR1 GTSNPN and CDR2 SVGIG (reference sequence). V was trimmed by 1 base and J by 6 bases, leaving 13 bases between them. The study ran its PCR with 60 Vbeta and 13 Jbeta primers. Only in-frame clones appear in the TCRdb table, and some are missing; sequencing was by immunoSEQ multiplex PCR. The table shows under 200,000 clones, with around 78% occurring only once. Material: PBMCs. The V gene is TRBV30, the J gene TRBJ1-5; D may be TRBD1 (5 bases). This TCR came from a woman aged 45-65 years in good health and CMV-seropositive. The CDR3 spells CAWSDGGTGQPQHF. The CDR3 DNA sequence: TGTGCCTGGAGTGACGGGGGGACGGGTCAGCCCCAGCATTTT.